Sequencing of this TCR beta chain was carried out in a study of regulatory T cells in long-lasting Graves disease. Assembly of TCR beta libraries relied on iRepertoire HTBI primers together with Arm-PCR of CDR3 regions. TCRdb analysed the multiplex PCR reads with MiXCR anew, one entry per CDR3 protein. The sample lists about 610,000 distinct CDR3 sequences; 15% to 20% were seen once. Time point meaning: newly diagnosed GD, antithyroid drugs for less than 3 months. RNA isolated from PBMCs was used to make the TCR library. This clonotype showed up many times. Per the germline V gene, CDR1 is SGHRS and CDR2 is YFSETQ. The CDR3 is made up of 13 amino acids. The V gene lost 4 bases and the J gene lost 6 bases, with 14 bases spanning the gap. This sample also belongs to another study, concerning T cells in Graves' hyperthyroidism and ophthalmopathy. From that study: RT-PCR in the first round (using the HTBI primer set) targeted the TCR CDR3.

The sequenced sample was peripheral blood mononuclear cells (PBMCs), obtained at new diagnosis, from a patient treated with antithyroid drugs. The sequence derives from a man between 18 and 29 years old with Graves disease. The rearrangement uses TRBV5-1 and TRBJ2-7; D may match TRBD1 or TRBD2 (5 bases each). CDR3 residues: CASSRDRLSEQYF. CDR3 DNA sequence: TGCGCCAGCAGCCGGGACCGCCTTTCCGAGCAGTACTTC.